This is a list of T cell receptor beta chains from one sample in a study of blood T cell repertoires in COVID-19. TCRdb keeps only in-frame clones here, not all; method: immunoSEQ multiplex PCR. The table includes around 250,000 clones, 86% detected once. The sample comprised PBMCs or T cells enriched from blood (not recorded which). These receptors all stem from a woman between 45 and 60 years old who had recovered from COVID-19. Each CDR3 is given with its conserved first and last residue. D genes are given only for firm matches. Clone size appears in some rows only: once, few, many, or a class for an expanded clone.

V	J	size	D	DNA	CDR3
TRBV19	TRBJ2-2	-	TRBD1	TGTGCCAGTAGTCCTGCAGGGGGCTCCGGGGAGCTGTTTTTT	CASSPAGGSGELFF
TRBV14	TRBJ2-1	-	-	TGTGCCAGCAGCCAATCCTCGGGGAGCCCCTCCTACAATGAGCAGTTCTTC	CASSQSSGSPSYNEQFF
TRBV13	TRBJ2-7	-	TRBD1	TGTGCCAGCAGCTTATACAGGGGCTCCTACGAGCAGTACTTC	CASSLYRGSYEQYF
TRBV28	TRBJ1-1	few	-	TGTGCCAGCAGTTTAATAACAGGAAATTGGTACACTGAAGCTTTCTTT	CASSLITGNWYTEAFF
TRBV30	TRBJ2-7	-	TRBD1	TGTGCCTGGAGTTCCGGACAGGGTCCCTACGAGCAGTACTTC	CAWSSGQGPYEQYF
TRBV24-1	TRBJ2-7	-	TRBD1	TGTGCCACCAGTGCCTCTGGACAGGGGTGGGAGCAGTACTTC	CATSASGQGWEQYF
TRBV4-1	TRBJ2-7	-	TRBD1	TGCGCCAGCAGCTACCGCGGGACAGGGGTTTACGAGCAGTACTTC	CASSYRGTGVYEQYF
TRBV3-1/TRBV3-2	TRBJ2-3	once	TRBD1	TGTGCCAGCAGCCAAGAGGACAGGGTATTACCGGGACGCCCGGCGGATACGCAGTATTTT	CASSQEDRVLPGRPADTQYF
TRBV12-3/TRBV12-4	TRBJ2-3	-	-	TGTGCCAGCAGTTTAACGAGAGATACGCAGTATTTT	CASSLTRDTQYF
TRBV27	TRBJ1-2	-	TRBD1	TGTGCCAGCAGTCCGACAGGGGGCGATGGCTACACCTTC	CASSPTGGDGYTF
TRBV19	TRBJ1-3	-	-	TGTGCCACCCAAAGGGACACGAACTCTGGAAACACCATATATTTT	CATQRDTNSGNTIYF
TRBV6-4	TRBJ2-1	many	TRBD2	TGTGCCAGCAGTGACTCTAGCGGGGGGGCCAATGAGCAGTTCTTC	CASSDSSGGANEQFF
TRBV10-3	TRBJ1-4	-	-	TGTGCCATCAGTGGGGACATTTGGGAAAAACTGTTTTTT	CAISGDIWEKLFF
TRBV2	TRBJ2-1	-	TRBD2	TGTGCCAGCAGTTGGGAGACTAGCGGGAGGGGGTCCTCCTACAATGAGCAGTTCTTC	CASSWETSGRGSSYNEQFF
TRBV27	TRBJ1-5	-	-	TGTGCCAGCAGTTATCAGGTGAATCAGCCCCAGCATTTT	CASSYQVNQPQHF
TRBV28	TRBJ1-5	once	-	TGTGCCAGCAGTTTAAGGGGGATTAGCAATCAGCCCCAGCATTTT	CASSLRGISNQPQHF
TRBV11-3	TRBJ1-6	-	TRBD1	TGTGCCAGCAGCTCTTCGACAGGGGCTAATTCACCCCTCCACTTT	CASSSSTGANSPLHF
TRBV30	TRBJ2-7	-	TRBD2	TGTGCCTGGGCCCCGCCTAGCGGGGCGTACGAGCAGTACTTC	CAWAPPSGAYEQYF
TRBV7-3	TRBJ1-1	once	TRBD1	TGTGCCAGCAGCCGCAGACAGGGCACTGAAGCTTTCTTT	CASSRRQGTEAFF
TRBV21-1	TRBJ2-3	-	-	TGTGCCAGCCATACAGGGTTCACAGATACGCAGTATTTT	CASHTGFTDTQYF
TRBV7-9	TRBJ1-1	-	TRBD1	TGTGCCAGCAGCTCGAGACAGGGGCCCCACTTT	CASSSRQGPHF
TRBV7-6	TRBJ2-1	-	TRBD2	TGTGCCAGCAGCCCGCGGACTAGCGGGAACTCCTACAATGAGCAGTTCTTC	CASSPRTSGNSYNEQFF
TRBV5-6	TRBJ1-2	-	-	TGTGCCAGCAGCTTGTTAGTAAGCGGCTACACCTTC	CASSLLVSGYTF
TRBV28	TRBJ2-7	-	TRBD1	TGTGCCAGCAGTGCTGGGACAGGGGGACTCTACGAGCAGTACTTC	CASSAGTGGLYEQYF
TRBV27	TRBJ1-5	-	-	TGTGCCAGCAGTTTATGGGGGAGACAGGATAGCAATCAGCCCCAGCATTTT	CASSLWGRQDSNQPQHF
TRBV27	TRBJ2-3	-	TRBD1	TGTGCCAGCAGTCGCAGGGGGCACACAGATACGCAGTATTTT	CASSRRGHTDTQYF
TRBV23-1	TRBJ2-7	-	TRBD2	TGCGCCAGCAACCCCGGACTAGCGGGAGACCACGAGCAGTACTTC	CASNPGLAGDHEQYF
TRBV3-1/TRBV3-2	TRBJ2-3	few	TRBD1	TGTGCCAGCAGCCCGGGACAGGGACCCCTTGCGCAGTATTTT	CASSPGQGPLAQYF
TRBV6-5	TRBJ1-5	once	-	TGTGCCAGCAGTCCAGGGAGGTACAATCAGCCCCAGCATTTT	CASSPGRYNQPQHF
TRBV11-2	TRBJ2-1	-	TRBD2	TGTGCCAGCAGCGCTCGGACTAGCGGGAGCGAAGGGCAGTTCTTC	CASSARTSGSEGQFF
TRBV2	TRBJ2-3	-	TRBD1	TGTGCCAGCAGTGAAGTTGGTCAGGGGGTGGATACGCAGTATTTT	CASSEVGQGVDTQYF
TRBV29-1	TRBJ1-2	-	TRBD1	TGCAGCGTGCAACAGGGGGGGATGGAATCCTATGGCTACACCTTC	CSVQQGGMESYGYTF
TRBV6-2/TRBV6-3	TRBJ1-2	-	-	TGTGCCAGCAGCCTTACAGGGACACGGACGAACTATGGCTACACCTTC	CASSLTGTRTNYGYTF
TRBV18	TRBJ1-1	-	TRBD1	TGTGCCAGCTCACCAGGGAGAACCACCAGGGGGCGATGGAACACTGAAGCTTTCTTT	CASSPGRTTRGRWNTEAFF
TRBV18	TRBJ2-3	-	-	TGTGCCAGCTCCCCTATCCCCTCTAGCACAGATACGCAGTATTTT	CASSPIPSSTDTQYF
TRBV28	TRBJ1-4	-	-	TGTGCCGTCCGCTCGTCGGTTACTTATGCAACTAATGAAAAACTGTTTTTT	CAVRSSVTYATNEKLFF
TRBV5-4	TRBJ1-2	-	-	TGTGCCAGCAGGGTCTGGGGGGGGAGTACCACCGGCAACTATGGCTACACCTTC	CASRVWGGSTTGNYGYTF
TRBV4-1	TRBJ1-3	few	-	TGCGCCAGCAGGTCAACAGGGCGAGTAAACACCATATATTTT	CASRSTGRVNTIYF
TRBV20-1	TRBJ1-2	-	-	TGCAGTGCTAGTGATGACCGCGGCTATGGCTACACCTTC	CSASDDRGYGYTF
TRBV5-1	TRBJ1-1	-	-	TGCGCCAGCAGATTCAGCACAGAACCAACGTCTGAAGCTTTCTTT	CASRFSTEPTSEAFF
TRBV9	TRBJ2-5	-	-	TGTGCCAGCAGCGTAGATTCAGGAAGGGGAGAGACCCAGTACTTC	CASSVDSGRGETQYF
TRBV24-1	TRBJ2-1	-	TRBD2	TGTGCCACCAGTGTGGGGGGGAATGAGCAGTTCTTC	CATSVGGNEQFF
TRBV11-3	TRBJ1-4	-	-	TGTGCCAGCAGCTGGAGACCTAGAGCAACTAATGAAAAACTGTTTTTT	CASSWRPRATNEKLFF
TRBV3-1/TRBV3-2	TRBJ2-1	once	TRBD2	TGTGCCAGCAGACAACGGGGACTAGCGGGAGGGCCCTCGGGGTACAATGAGCAGTTCTTC	CASRQRGLAGGPSGYNEQFF
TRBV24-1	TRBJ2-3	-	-	TGTGCCACCAGTGAAGGAGGTACAGGGTTGGCAGATACGCAGTATTTT	CATSEGGTGLADTQYF
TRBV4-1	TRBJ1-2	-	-	TGCGCCAGCAGCCAGAGCGATTTCTATGGCTACACCTTC	CASSQSDFYGYTF